Following are 3 T cell receptor beta chains from one sample sequenced in a study of shared clonotypes between healthy human individuals. The protocol was immunoSEQ multiplex PCR, while the TCRdb copy is restricted to in-frame clones and leaves out a portion. The table has about 1 million clones, about 76% seen once; the top ten hold 1.4%. The specimen sequenced was memory CD4+ T cells sorted from blood. This sample's subset: CD45RA-negative fraction. The receptors stem from a man aged 18 to 29 in good health.

A remark on this clone: At the DNA level, this CDR3 is encoded by other sequences in the same sample as well. The V call is TRBV5-1, the J call TRBJ2-3; 12 bases are a match to TRBD2. The CDR3 extends over 15 amino acids. Trimming removed 4 bases from V and 3 bases from J; junction bases left unmatched: 3. Germline V gene lookup returns CDR1 SGHRS and CDR2 YFSETQ. In DNA, the CDR3 is TGCGCCAGCAGCACCGGGACTAGCGGGACAGATACGCAGTATTTT. It is translated as CASSTGTSGTDTQYF.

The table lists this clone with a few counts. The V call is TRBV28, the J call TRBJ1-5; no definite D call. Germline V CDR1 and CDR2: MDHEN, SYDVKM. V was shortened by 8 bases and J by 0 bases, with 8 bases between the two germline ends. This CDR3 is built from 13 residues. Here the CDR3 reads CASHTYSNQPQHF. In nucleotides, the CDR3 is TGTGCCAGCCACACCTATAGCAATCAGCCCCAGCATTTT.

This clone has just a few counts. V and J are TRBV6-1 and TRBJ1-2, with TRBD1 matching 8 bases. CDR1 and CDR2 (germline): MNHNS, SASEGT. The ends lost 4 bases at V and 4 bases at J; junction bases unmatched: 8. The CDR3 has 15 residues. The CDR3 region is CASSVPGQVFYGYTF. CDR3 nucleotide sequence: TGTGCCAGCAGTGTTCCGGGACAGGTATTCTATGGCTACACCTTC.